These 6 T cell receptor beta chains were all obtained from the same sample, sequenced in a study of PD-L1 blockade in urothelial cancer. Method: immunoSEQ multiplex PCR; TCRdb's copy keeps in-frame clones and lacks some. The data hold roughly 26,000 clones, with 75% to 90% observed a single time. Sequences were derived from PBMCs, sampled around atezolizumab (anti-PD-L1) treatment. The source of these receptors is a man between 60 and 70 years old with urothelial cancer.

The rearrangement links TRBV7-3 to TRBJ1-2, with a tentative D call TRBD1 (6 bases). Trimming shortened V by 6 bases and J by 4 bases, and 12 bases separated the two germline ends. There are 13 residues in the CDR3. Germline V lookup: CDR1 SGHTA, CDR2 FQGTGA. The CDR3 reads CASSEKGGYGYTF. The DNA of the CDR3 is TGTGCCAGCAGTGAAAAAGGGGGCTATGGCTACACCTTC.

The chain links TRBV7-9 to TRBJ1-1, with D perhaps TRBD1 (6 bases). Germline values: CDR1 SEHNR, CDR2 FQNEAQ (reference sequence). Trimming removed 2 bases from V and 3 bases from J, with 10 bases in between. This CDR3 contains 14 residues. The CDR3, as DNA: TGTGCCAGCAGCTTAACAGGGTCGGACACTGAAGCTTTCTTT. It is translated as CASSLTGSDTEAFF. Supplemented by reference TRBV7-9 and TRBJ1-1, the full variable domain reads DTGVSQNPRHKITKRGQNVTFRCDPISEHNRLYWYRQTLGQGPEFLTYFQNEAQLEKSRLLSDRFSAERPKGSFSTLEIQRTEQGDSAMYLCASSLTGSDTEAFFGQGTRLTVV.

The chain has TRBV30 and TRBJ1-1, with 7 bases lining up with TRBD1. CDR3 size: 12 residues. Germline CDR1 GTSNPN, CDR2 SVGIG (reference sequence). Trimming cost V 4 bases and J 4 bases; bases outside gene matches: 3. The CDR3 DNA reads TGTGCCTGGATTGGACAGGTCACTGAAGCTTTCTTT. Amino acids: CAWIGQVTEAFF. The full variable domain, rest sourced from reference TRBV30 and TRBJ1-1, is SQTIHQWPATLVQPVGSPLSLECTVEGTSNPNLYWYRQAAGRGLQLLFYSVGIGQISSEVPQNLSASRPQDRQFILSSKKLLLSDSGFYLCAWIGQVTEAFFGQGTRLTVV.

V and J are TRBV4-1 and TRBJ1-6; the match to TRBD1 covers 7 bases. V was pared by 0 bases and J by 0 bases, with 2 bases of the junction left unmatched. Germline lookup yields CDR1 MGHRA and CDR2 YSYEKL. The CDR3 runs 17 residues. The CDR3 region has the DNA TGCGCCAGCAGCCAAGATAGGGACAGCTCCTATAATTCACCCCTCCACTTT. Translation: CASSQDRDSSYNSPLHF.

The J gene is TRBJ1-1, the V gene TRBV6-1, with D maybe TRBD1 (6 bases). Germline loops: CDR1 MNHNS, CDR2 SASEGT. Trimming removed 6 bases from V and 0 bases from J, with 8 bases in between. The CDR3 runs to 13 residues. CDR3 residues: CASSGQMNTEAFF. CDR3 in DNA: TGTGCCAGCAGCGGACAGATGAACACTGAAGCTTTCTTT.

The chain carries TRBV19 and TRBJ1-4; D not certain. The ends were cut back, 8 bases at V and 8 bases at J, with 18 bases in the middle. The CDR3 length is 14 residues. CDR1 is LNHDA, CDR2 SQIVND, per germline (reference sequence). CDR3 residues: CASRTGSLGEKLFF. CDR3 DNA sequence: TGTGCCAGTCGGACCGGGAGCCTGGGGGAAAAACTGTTTTTT.